A selection of T cell receptor beta chains follows, all from one sample in a study of CD8 T cells in ankylosing spondylitis. TCRdb itself ran the 5' RACE reads through MiXCR, one entry per CDR3 protein. The table shows 100,000 to 150,000 distinct CDR3 sequences, with around 7% occurring only once. Sequencing was performed on blood, either unsorted or a sorted T cell fraction (not recorded which). The source of these receptors is a male donor with ankylosing spondylitis or in good health (not recorded which). CDR3s include the opening cysteine and the closing phenylalanine or tryptophan. The size entry is marked missing in some rows and otherwise reads once, few, many or a size class.

CDR3aa	j_gene	abundance	v_gene
CASSPTSGLPGFYNEQFF	TRBJ2-1	many	TRBV5-1
CASSLTGGGETQYF	TRBJ2-5	many	TRBV5-4
CSTSSGDRNEQFF	TRBJ2-1	many	TRBV29-1
CASSPNRGTYEQYF	TRBJ2-7	many	TRBV18
CASSRQGHNEQFF	TRBJ2-1	many	TRBV18
CSAGLRNTGELFF	TRBJ2-2	many	TRBV29-1
CASSSLAGVRDEQFF	TRBJ2-1	many	TRBV7-3
CAISFNRENTEAFF	TRBJ1-1	many	TRBV10-3
CASSVDGNQPQHF	TRBJ1-5	.	TRBV9
CASSLTTGVQETQYF	TRBJ2-5	.	TRBV5-1
CASSPPRNRGTGELFF	TRBJ2-2	.	TRBV5-1
CSVGGTSYEQYF	TRBJ2-7	many	TRBV29-1
CATSRDRIEGMRQYF	TRBJ2-7	many	TRBV15
CASSLTGSQGDTQYF	TRBJ2-3	many	TRBV5-1
CASSPPSGEETQYF	TRBJ2-5	many	TRBV18
CASSGQGPYGYTF	TRBJ1-2	.	TRBV6-1
CASSQTAQETQYF	TRBJ2-5	many	TRBV7-9
CASSSGEKNTEAFF	TRBJ1-1	many	TRBV5-6
CASSLWTSGRGNEQFF	TRBJ2-1	many	TRBV7-3
CASSWNGEIEAFF	TRBJ1-1	many	TRBV5-1
CASSYSTRRETQYF	TRBJ2-5	many	TRBV12-3/TRBV12-4
CASSLSEASYEQYF	TRBJ2-7	many	TRBV7-9
CASSLDPHSGANYEQYF	TRBJ2-7	.	TRBV5-1
CASSIVHRGFQETQYF	TRBJ2-5	many	TRBV19
CASSQQPGQGPYEQYF	TRBJ2-7	many	TRBV4-1
CASSLTAGGPLSTDTQYF	TRBJ2-3	many	TRBV4-2
CASSLEQGTLYEQYF	TRBJ2-7	.	TRBV5-1
CSVETGTPSEQYF	TRBJ2-7	many	TRBV29-1
CASSLTGQGGTEAFF	TRBJ1-1	few	TRBV5-1
CAISEPGLQGTNEQFF	TRBJ2-1	.	TRBV10-3
CSVAGEETQYF	TRBJ2-5	many	TRBV29-1